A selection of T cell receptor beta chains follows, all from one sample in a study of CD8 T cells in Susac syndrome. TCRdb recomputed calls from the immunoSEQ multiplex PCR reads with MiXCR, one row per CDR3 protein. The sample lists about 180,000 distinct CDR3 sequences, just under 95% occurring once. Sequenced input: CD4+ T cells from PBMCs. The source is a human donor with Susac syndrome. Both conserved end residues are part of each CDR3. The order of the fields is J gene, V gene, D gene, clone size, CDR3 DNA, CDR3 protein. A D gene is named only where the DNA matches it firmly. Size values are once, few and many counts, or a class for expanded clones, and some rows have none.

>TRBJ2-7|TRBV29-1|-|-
TGCAGCGTCGCATCCGGGACACCCGAGCAGTACTTC
CSVASGTPEQYF
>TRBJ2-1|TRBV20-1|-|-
TGCAGTGCTAGTGACGGGGGGCCCTACAATGAGCAGTTCTTC
CSASDGGPYNEQFF
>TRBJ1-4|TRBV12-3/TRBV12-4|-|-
TGTGCCAGCAGTCGGGGGAATAATGAAAAACTGTTTTTT
CASSRGNNEKLFF
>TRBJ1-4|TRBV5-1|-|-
TGCGCCAGCAGCGGGGGGGCGCGGGGTGAAAAACTGTTTTTT
CASSGGARGEKLFF
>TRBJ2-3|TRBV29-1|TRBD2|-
TGCAGCGTTGAAGGGCGGGGGGGCTCAGATACGCAGTATTTT
CSVEGRGGSDTQYF
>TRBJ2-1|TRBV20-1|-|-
TGCAGTGCTAGAGATCGGGGGAGCTCCTACAATGAGCAGTTCTTC
CSARDRGSSYNEQFF
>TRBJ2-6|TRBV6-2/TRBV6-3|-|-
TGTGCCAGCAGCACCGGGACTGGACCCTCTGGGGCCAACGTCCTGACTTTC
CASSTGTGPSGANVLTF
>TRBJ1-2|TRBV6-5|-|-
TGTGCCAGCAGTCCATTCGTTGGACCCCTCTATGGCTACACCTTC
CASSPFVGPLYGYTF
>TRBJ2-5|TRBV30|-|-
TGTGCCTGGAACTCGGGGGCCCAAGAGACCCAGTACTTC
CAWNSGAQETQYF
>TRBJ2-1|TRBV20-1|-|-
TGCAGTCCTATCTCTGGAGCACGTGGAGAGCAGTTCTTC
CSPISGARGEQFF
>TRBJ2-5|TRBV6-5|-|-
TGTGCCAGCAGGGGGAGGGGGCAAGAGACCCAGTACTTC
CASRGRGQETQYF
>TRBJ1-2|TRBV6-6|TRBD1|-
TGTGCCAGCAGTCCCGACAGGGCCAACTATGGCTACACCTTC
CASSPDRANYGYTF
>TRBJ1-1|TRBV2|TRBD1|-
TGTGCCAGCACAAATTGGCAGGGGGTGGACGGCACTGAAGCTTTCTTT
CASTNWQGVDGTEAFF
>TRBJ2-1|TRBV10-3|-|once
TGTGCCATCAAACCAAGGGACCAGTACAATGAGCAGTTCTTC
CAIKPRDQYNEQFF
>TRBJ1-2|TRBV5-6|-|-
TGTGCCAGCAGTTTGGGACGGCTCTATGGCTACACCTTC
CASSLGRLYGYTF
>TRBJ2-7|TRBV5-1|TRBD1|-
TGCGCCAGCAGCTCACCGCCGGGACAGGGTAGCTACGAGCAGTACTTC
CASSSPPGQGSYEQYF
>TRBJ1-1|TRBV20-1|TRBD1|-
TGCAGTGCTCGGGGGACAGCGAACACTGAAGCTTTCTTT
CSARGTANTEAFF
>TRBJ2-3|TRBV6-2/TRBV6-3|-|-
TGTGCCAGCAGTTACTGGAGTGGAGATACGCAGTATTTT
CASSYWSGDTQYF
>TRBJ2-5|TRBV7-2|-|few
TGTGCCAGCAGCTTAGCGACTCAAGAGACCCAGTACTTC
CASSLATQETQYF
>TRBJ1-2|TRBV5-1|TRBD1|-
TGCGCCAGCAGTATGACAGGGTCACCGGATGGCTACACCTTC
CASSMTGSPDGYTF
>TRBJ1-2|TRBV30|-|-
TGTGCCTGGAGTGAGGGGAACTATGGCTACACCTTC
CAWSEGNYGYTF
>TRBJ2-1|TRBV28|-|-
TGTGCCAGCCATGCCAACATAGGGAGGGGGAATGAGCAGTTCTTC
CASHANIGRGNEQFF
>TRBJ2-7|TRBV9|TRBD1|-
TGTGCCAGCAGCGTAGATGGGACAGCTATTTACGAGCAGTACTTC
CASSVDGTAIYEQYF
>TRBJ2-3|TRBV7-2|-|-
TGTGCCAGCAGCCGAGTACACACAGATACGCAGTATTTT
CASSRVHTDTQYF
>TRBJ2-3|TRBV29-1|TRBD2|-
TGCAGCGTTGAAGGGACTAGCAGAGAGCAGTATTTT
CSVEGTSREQYF
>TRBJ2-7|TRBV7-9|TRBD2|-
TGTGCCAGCAGACCGACTAGCGGGAGTGCATACGAGCAGTACTTC
CASRPTSGSAYEQYF
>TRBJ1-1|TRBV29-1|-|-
TGCAGCGTTCGGTTCAGGGACACTGAAGCTTTCTTT
CSVRFRDTEAFF
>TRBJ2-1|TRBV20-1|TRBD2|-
TGCAGTGCTCCCTTAGCGGGAGGGCTGTACAATGAGCAGTTCTTC
CSAPLAGGLYNEQFF
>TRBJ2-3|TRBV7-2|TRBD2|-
TGTGCCAGCAGCAAACGACTAGCGGGAGGCACAGATACGCAGTATTTT
CASSKRLAGGTDTQYF
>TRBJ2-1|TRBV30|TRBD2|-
TGTGCCTGGAACGGGAGGGGGGTAAGGGGTGAGCAGTTCTTC
CAWNGRGVRGEQFF
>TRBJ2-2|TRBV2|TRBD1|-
TGTGCCAGGTCCGGACAGGGGGCCGGGGAGCTGTTTTTT
CARSGQGAGELFF
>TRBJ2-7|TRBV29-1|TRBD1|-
TGCAGCGTCCGGTCTCGAGAGACAGGGTCCTACGAGCAGTACTTC
CSVRSRETGSYEQYF
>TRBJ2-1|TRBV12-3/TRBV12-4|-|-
TGTGCCAGCAGTCTGGGGACTGGTTCGCGCTCCTACAATGAGCAGTTCTTC
CASSLGTGSRSYNEQFF
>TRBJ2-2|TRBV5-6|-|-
TGTGCCAGCAGCCCCAAAGCGGAGAACACCGGGGAGCTGTTTTTT
CASSPKAENTGELFF
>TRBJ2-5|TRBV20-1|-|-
TGCAGTGCTAGCATGACCACAGGAGAGACCCAGTACTTC
CSASMTTGETQYF
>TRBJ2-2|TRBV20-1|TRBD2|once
TGCAGTGCACGACTAGCGGGAGATTCGAGCGGGGAGCTGTTTTTT
CSARLAGDSSGELFF
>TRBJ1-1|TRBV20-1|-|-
TGCAGTGCTAGTAGCGCAGGGAGGATGAACACTGAAGCTTTCTTT
CSASSAGRMNTEAFF
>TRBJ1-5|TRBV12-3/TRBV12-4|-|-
TGTGCCAGCAGGCTCCGGGAAGCTCAGCCCCAGCATTTT
CASRLREAQPQHF
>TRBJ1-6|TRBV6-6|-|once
TGTGCCAGCAGGGTCGAGAGGGAAAATTCACCCCTCCACTTT
CASRVERENSPLHF
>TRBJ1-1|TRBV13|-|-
TGTGCCAGCAGCTTGGGTTTCGCTGAAGCTTTCTTT
CASSLGFAEAFF
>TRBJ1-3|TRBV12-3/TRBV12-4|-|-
TGTGCCAGCAGTCAATACAAAAGAGGAAACACCATATATTTT
CASSQYKRGNTIYF
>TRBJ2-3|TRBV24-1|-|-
TGTGCCACCAGTGACTGGGTGGCGGGCCCGCTAGCAACAGATACGCAGTATTTT
CATSDWVAGPLATDTQYF
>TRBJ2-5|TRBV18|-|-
TGTGCCAGCTCACTAGGACAGAGTCGGAACCAAGAGACCCAGTACTTC
CASSLGQSRNQETQYF
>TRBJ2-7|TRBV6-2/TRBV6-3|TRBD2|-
TGTGCCAGCAGCCGTGAGCTTAGCGGGAGCGGCGAGCAGTACTTC
CASSRELSGSGEQYF
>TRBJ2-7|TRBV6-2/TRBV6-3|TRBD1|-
TGTGCCAGCGGGACAGTCCCCTACGAGCAGTACTTC
CASGTVPYEQYF
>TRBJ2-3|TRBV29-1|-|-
TGCAGCGTTAAGCGGACCGAAGACACAGATACGCAGTATTTT
CSVKRTEDTDTQYF
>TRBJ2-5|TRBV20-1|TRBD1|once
TGCAGTGCTCCGGGATTAGAGGGGGCTCGAGAGACCCAGTACTTC
CSAPGLEGARETQYF
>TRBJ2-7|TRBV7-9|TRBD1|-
TGTGCCAGCAGCTTAGGGGGACAGATCTTCTACGAGCAGTACTTC
CASSLGGQIFYEQYF
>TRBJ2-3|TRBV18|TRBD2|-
TGTGCCAGCTCACCGGGACTAGCGGGAGATGGCACAGATACGCAGTATTTT
CASSPGLAGDGTDTQYF
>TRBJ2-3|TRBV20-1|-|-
TGCAGTGCTAGAGGGGTTTTTAGCACAGATACGCAGTATTTT
CSARGVFSTDTQYF
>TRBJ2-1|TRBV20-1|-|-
TGCAGTGCCCCGGACAGCAGCTCCTACAATGAGCAGTTCTTC
CSAPDSSSYNEQFF
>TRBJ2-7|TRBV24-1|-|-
TGTGCCACCAGTGATTCACCAGTCGAGAGCTCCTACGAGCAGTACTTC
CATSDSPVESSYEQYF
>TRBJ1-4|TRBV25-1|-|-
TGTGCCAGCAGCCCCGGGACCCAAAAACTGTTTTTT
CASSPGTQKLFF
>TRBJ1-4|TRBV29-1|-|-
TGCAGCGTCTTCGGATCAGGGTCAGCTAATGAAAAACTGTTTTTT
CSVFGSGSANEKLFF
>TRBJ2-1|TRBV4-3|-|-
TGCGCCAGCAGCCAGGAGACTCGGCATGAGCAGTTCTTC
CASSQETRHEQFF